Below are 15 T cell receptor beta chains sequenced from a single sample in a study of T-cell reconstitution after alpha-beta-depleted transplantation in children. This sample's TCRbeta library carried unique molecular identifier barcodes. TCRdb called the PCR reads again in MiXCR, with one record for every CDR3 protein. The sample holds roughly 5,000 distinct CDR3 sequences, 7.3% seen once. Sequenced here: PBMCs, mostly from graft donor cells, sampled 60 days after TCRalphabeta/CD19-depleted stem cell transplant. Source of these receptors: a boy under three years old who had a stem cell transplant for SCID, so the T cells may come from the graft donor.

There are many counts of this clonotype. The chain links TRBV2 to TRBJ2-7; 8 bases match TRBD1. This CDR3 has 16 residues. V lost 5 bases, J lost 2 bases, and 11 bases stayed unmatched. Germline assignment: CDR1 SNHLY and CDR2 FYNNEI. CDR3 loop: CASSTHPGGLPYEQYF. In nucleotides, the CDR3 is TGTGCCAGCAGTACCCACCCAGGGGGCCTCCCCTACGAGCAGTACTTC.

This clonotype is deemed medium-sized. This sequence joins TRBV5-6 and TRBJ2-2; TRBD1 aligns across 10 bases. Germline values: CDR1 SGHDT, CDR2 YYEEEE. V shed 0 bases, J shed 4 bases, and the junction held 9 bases outside the gene matches. The CDR3 consists of 18 residues. CDR3 sequence: CASSLVVTGTGVTGELFF. Written as DNA, the CDR3 is TGTGCCAGCAGCTTGGTGGTAACCGGGACAGGGGTCACCGGGGAGCTGTTTTTT.

In its sample, this clonotype is medium-sized (0.01 to 0.1%). V gene TRBV7-9 combines with J gene TRBJ1-1; 7 bases map to TRBD1. This CDR3 has 16 amino acids. J gave up 3 bases and V 4 bases, and 11 bases lay outside the gene matches. CDR1 is SEHNR and CDR2 is FQNEAQ in the germline V gene (reference sequence). CDR3 bases: TGTGCCAGCAGCTCCGCGTGGACAGGCAGGTACACTGAAGCTTTCTTT. Translating gives CASSSAWTGRYTEAFF.

By share of the sample, this clonotype is medium-sized (0.01 to 0.1%). V gene TRBV7-9 combines with J gene TRBJ2-2; D unresolved. CDR3 size: 13 residues. Trimming removed 8 bases at V and 0 bases at J, with 7 bases between. Germline V gives CDR1 SEHNR, CDR2 FQNEAQ (reference sequence). This CDR3 is CASGRANTGELFF. Here the CDR3 DNA reads TGTGCCAGCGGCCGGGCGAACACCGGGGAGCTGTTTTTT.

By sample share, this clonotype is medium-sized. The V gene is TRBV4-1, the J gene TRBJ2-5, with no clear D. V lost 4 bases, J lost 1 base, and 7 bases lay in between. Looked up from germline, CDR1 is MGHRA and CDR2 is YSYEKL. The CDR3 extends over 13 amino acids. The CDR3: CASSPSIQETQYF. CDR3 nucleotides: TGCGCCAGCAGCCCCAGTATCCAAGAGACCCAGTACTTC.

By proportion, this clonotype is medium-sized (0.01 to 0.1%). The genes are TRBV20-1 and TRBJ2-1; D perhaps matches TRBD1 (8 bases). Trimming stripped 1 base from V and 4 bases from J, with 17 bases between. The CDR3 loop spans 16 amino acids. The V gene's germline CDR1 is DFQATT and CDR2 SNEGSKA (reference sequence). CDR3 bases: TGCAGTGCTAGAGTGGACAGGGAGGGGATTTACAATGAGCAGTTCTTC. Encoded protein: CSARVDREGIYNEQFF.

By frequency in the sample, this clonotype is medium-sized. The chain links TRBV27 to TRBJ1-5; no firm D call. V dropped 5 bases and J dropped 3 bases, with 2 bases sitting between them. The germline gives CDR1 MNHEY, CDR2 SMNVEV (reference sequence). The CDR3 loop spans 11 amino acids. The CDR3 DNA follows: TGTGCCAGCAGTCTCAATCAGCCCCAGCATTTT. It is translated as CASSLNQPQHF.

This clonotype was found many times. This chain links TRBV18 with TRBJ2-3; the D is unclear. The CDR3 consists of 16 residues. Trimming took off 4 bases at V and 3 bases at J, with 17 bases between the two ends. Germline CDR1 and CDR2: KGHSH and LQKENI. The CDR3 spells CASSRDTITATDTQYF. The CDR3 region has the DNA TGTGCCAGCTCACGGGATACTATTACTGCGACAGATACGCAGTATTTT.

Relative to its sample, this clonotype is medium-sized (0.01 to 0.1%). J is TRBJ1-2 and V is TRBV27; D is possibly TRBD1 (6 bases). The V end lost 6 bases, the J end lost 4 bases, and 21 bases lay between the germline ends. Germline V gives CDR1 MNHEY, CDR2 SMNVEV (reference sequence). This CDR3 is built from 16 residues. CDR3: CASRPKRGRGIYGYTF. The CDR3 DNA reads TGTGCCAGCAGACCAAAGAGGGGCAGGGGAATCTATGGCTACACCTTC.

By sample fraction, this clonotype is large (0.1 to 1%). The rearrangement joins TRBV7-3 to TRBJ2-2; tentative D call: TRBD1 (6 bases). V dropped 1 base and J dropped 1 base, with 7 bases sitting between them. Germline values: CDR1 SGHTA, CDR2 FQGTGA. The CDR3 totals 15 residues. CDR3 nucleotides: TGTGCCAGCAGCTTAAACAGGGTGAACACCGGGGAGCTGTTTTTT. It yields the protein CASSLNRVNTGELFF.

In its sample, this clonotype was seen many times. The chain employs TRBV7-8 and TRBJ1-1; D is ambiguous. This CDR3 comprises 14 residues. The germline V gene encodes CDR1 SGHVS and CDR2 FQNEAQ. V was pared by 2 bases and J by 1 base, with 8 bases between. The CDR3 loop reads CASSLFPWNTEAFF. The CDR3 bases are TGTGCCAGCAGCTTATTCCCATGGAACACTGAAGCTTTCTTT.

V and J are TRBV25-1 and TRBJ2-3, with D perhaps TRBD1 (7 bases). The CDR3 contains 17 residues. CDR1 MGHDK and CDR2 SYGVNS come from the germline V gene. With 4 bases removed from V and 5 bases from J, the gap between germline ends came to 22 bases. The CDR3, as DNA: TGTGCCAGCAGTGGACAAAAGGAGGACAGGCGGGGAGATACGCAGTATTTT. It translates to CASSGQKEDRRGDTQYF.

The rearrangement uses TRBV28 and TRBJ1-5, with D maybe TRBD1 (6 bases). The V gene lost 10 bases and the J gene lost 5 bases, with 30 bases spanning the gap. The CDR3 is made up of 18 amino acids. Germline CDR1 and CDR2: MDHEN and SYDVKM. The CDR3 DNA sequence: TGTGCCATCGGCTCCGGGCACCTCTGGGGGCCACTGCATCAGCCCCAGCATTTT. The encoded protein is CAIGSGHLWGPLHQPQHF.

This clonotype was found many times. The chain carries TRBV7-9 and TRBJ1-4, with no clear D. The CDR3 is 17 amino acids. Germline V gene lookup returns CDR1 SEHNR and CDR2 FQNEAQ (reference sequence). V dropped 3 bases and J dropped 2 bases, with 16 bases sitting between them. The CDR3 loop is CASSFENLPGTNEKLFF. DNA of the CDR3: TGTGCCAGCAGCTTCGAGAATTTACCGGGGACTAATGAAAAACTGTTTTTT.

This clonotype is categorized as medium-sized. V and J are TRBV4-1 and TRBJ1-6; 7 nucleotides line up with TRBD1. CDR3 length: 17 residues. The V and J ends lost 6 bases and 0 bases, in that order; junction bases with no gene match: 8. Germline V CDR1 and CDR2: MGHRA, YSYEKL. CDR3 DNA: TGCGCCAGCAGACGACAGGGTCTTTACTCCTATAATTCACCCCTCCACTTT. Protein product: CASRRQGLYSYNSPLHF.